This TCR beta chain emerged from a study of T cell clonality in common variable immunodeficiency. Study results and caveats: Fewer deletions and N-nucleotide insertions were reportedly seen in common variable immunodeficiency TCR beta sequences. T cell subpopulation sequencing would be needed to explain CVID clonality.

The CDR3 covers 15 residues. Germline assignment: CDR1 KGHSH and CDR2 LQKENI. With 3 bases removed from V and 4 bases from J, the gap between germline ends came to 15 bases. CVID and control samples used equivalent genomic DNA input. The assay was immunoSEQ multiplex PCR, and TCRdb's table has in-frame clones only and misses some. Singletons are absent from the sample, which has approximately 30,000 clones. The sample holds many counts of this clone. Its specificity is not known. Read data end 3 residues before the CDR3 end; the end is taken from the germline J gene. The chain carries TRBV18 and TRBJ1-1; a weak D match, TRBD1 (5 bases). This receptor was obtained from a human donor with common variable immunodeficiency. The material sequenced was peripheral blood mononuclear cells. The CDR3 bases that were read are TGTGCCAGCTCACCGCCGGGGGTCATGGGCACTGAA. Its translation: CASSPPGVMGTE. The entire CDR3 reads CASSPPGVMGTEAFF.